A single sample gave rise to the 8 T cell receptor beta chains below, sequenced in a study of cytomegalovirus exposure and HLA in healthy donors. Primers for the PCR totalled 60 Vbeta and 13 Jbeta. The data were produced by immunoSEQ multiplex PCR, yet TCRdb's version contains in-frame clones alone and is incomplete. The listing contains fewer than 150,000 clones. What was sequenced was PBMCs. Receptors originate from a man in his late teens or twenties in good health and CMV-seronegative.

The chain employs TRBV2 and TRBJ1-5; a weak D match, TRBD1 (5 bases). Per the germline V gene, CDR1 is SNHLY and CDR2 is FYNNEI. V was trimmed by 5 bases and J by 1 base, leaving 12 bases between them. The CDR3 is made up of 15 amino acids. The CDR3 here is CASSPYRGSNQPQHF. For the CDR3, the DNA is TGTGCCAGCAGTCCATATAGGGGCAGCAATCAGCCCCAGCATTTT.

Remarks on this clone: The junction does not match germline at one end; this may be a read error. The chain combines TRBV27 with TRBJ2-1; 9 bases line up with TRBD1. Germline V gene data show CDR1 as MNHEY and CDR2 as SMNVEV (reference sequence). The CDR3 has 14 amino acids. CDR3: CASSKQGAGNEQLF. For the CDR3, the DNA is TGTGCCAGCAGTAAACAGGGGGCGGGCAATGAGCAGCTCTTC.

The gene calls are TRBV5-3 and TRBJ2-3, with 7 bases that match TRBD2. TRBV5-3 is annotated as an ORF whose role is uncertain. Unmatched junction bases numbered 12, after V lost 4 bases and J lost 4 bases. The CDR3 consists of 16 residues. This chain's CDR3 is CARSRQGSGLPDTQYF. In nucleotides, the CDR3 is TGTGCCAGAAGCCGTCAGGGTAGCGGGCTCCCAGATACGCAGTATTTT.

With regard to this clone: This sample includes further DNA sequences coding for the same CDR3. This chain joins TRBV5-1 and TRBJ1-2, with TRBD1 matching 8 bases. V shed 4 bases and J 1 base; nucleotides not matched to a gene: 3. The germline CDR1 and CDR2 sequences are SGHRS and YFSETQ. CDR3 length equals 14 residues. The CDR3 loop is CASSPGQGNYGYTF. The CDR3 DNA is TGCGCCAGCAGCCCCGGACAGGGTAACTATGGCTACACCTTC.

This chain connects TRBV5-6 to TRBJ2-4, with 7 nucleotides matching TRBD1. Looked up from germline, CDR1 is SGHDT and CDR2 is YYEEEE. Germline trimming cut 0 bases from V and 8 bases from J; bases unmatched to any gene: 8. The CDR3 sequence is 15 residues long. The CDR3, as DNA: TGTGCCAGCAGCTTGGCAGCCAGGGGGAAATACATTCAGTACTTC. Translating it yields CASSLAARGKYIQYF.

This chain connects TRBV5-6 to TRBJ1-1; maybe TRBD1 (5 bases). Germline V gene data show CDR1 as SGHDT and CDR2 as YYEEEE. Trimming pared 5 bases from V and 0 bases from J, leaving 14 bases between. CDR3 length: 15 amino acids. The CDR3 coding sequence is TGTGCCAGCAGTCAGGGAACAGCCATGAACACTGAAGCTTTCTTT. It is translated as CASSQGTAMNTEAFF.

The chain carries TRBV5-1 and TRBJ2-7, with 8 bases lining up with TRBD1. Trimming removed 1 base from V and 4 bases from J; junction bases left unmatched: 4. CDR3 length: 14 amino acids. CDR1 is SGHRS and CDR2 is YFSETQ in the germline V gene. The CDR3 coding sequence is TGCGCCAGCAGCTTGTGGCAGGGGGCGTACGAGCAGTACTTC. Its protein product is CASSLWQGAYEQYF. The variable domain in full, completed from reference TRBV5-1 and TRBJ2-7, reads KAGVTQTPRYLIKTRGQQVTLSCSPISGHRSVSWYQQTPGQGLQFLFEYFSETQRNKGNFPGRFSGRQFSNSRSEMNVSTLELGDSALYLCASSLWQGAYEQYFGPGTRLTVT.

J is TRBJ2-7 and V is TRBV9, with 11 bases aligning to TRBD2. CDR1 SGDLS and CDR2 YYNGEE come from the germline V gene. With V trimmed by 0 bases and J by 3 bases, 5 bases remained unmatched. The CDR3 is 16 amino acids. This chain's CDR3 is CASSVELAGGIYEQYF. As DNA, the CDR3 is TGTGCCAGCAGCGTAGAGTTAGCGGGAGGGATCTACGAGCAGTACTTC. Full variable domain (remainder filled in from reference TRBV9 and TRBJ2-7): DSGVTQTPKHLITATGQRVTLRCSPRSGDLSVYWYQQSLDQGLQFLIQYYNGEERAKGNILERFSAQQFPDLHSELNLSSLELGDSALYFCASSVELAGGIYEQYFGPGTRLTVT.